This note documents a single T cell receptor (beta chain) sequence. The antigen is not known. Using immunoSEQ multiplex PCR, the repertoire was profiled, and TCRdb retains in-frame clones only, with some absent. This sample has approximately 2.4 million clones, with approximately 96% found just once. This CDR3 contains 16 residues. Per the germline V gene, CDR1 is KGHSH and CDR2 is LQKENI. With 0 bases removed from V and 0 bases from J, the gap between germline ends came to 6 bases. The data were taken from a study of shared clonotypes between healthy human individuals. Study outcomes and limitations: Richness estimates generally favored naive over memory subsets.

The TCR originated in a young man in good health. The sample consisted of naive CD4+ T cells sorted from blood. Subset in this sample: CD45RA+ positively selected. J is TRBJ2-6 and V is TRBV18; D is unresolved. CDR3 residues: CASSPPRVSGANVLTF. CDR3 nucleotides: TGTGCCAGCTCACCACCGCGAGTCTCTGGGGCCAACGTCCTGACTTTC.